The 15 T cell receptor beta chains listed next were all sequenced from one sample in a study of Ad26.COV2.S vaccination and SARS-CoV-2 variants. TCRdb's table, derived via immunoSEQ multiplex PCR, lists solely in-frame clones and lacks some. The data contain about 180,000 clones, roughly 87% of them singletons. This specimen was peripheral blood, taken after recovery from COVID-19. Receptor source: a human donor who had recovered from COVID-19.

V gene TRBV27 combines with J gene TRBJ1-1; no clear D. Germline-derived CDR1 and CDR2 are MNHEY and SMNVEV (reference sequence). Trimming stripped 4 bases from V and 5 bases from J, with 14 bases between. There are 14 residues in the CDR3. The CDR3 loop is CASSSSLSGTEAFF. Here the CDR3 DNA reads TGTGCCAGCAGTTCATCACTCTCGGGAACTGAAGCTTTCTTT.

The chain uses TRBV30 and TRBJ2-3; TRBD2 agrees at 7 bases. Trimming cost V 7 bases and J 4 bases; bases outside gene matches: 8. CDR3 size: 13 residues. CDR1 GTSNPN and CDR2 SVGIG come from the germline V gene (reference sequence). The CDR3 protein is CASGRGYPDTQYF. The CDR3 DNA reads as TGTGCCTCGGGGCGGGGGTATCCAGATACGCAGTATTTT.

The chain couples TRBV18 to TRBJ2-3; D gene unclear. Germline values: CDR1 KGHSH, CDR2 LQKENI. CDR3 length equals 14 residues. V was shortened by 6 bases and J by 4 bases, with 14 bases between the two germline ends. The CDR3 protein is CASSRPGSPDTQYF. CDR3 DNA sequence: TGTGCCAGCTCGCGGCCAGGAAGCCCAGATACGCAGTATTTT.

The chain carries TRBV4-1 and TRBJ2-6; D is undetermined. With 2 bases removed from V and 0 bases from J, the gap between germline ends came to 2 bases. The CDR3 covers 14 residues. Looked up from germline, CDR1 is MGHRA and CDR2 is YSYEKL. In DNA form, the CDR3 reads TGCGCCAGCAGCCAACTCTCTGGGGCCAACGTCCTGACTTTC. This gives the protein CASSQLSGANVLTF.

The chain's CDR3 is CAWSVGDMAPLHF. DNA for the CDR3: TGTGCCTGGAGTGTAGGGGATATGGCACCCCTCCACTTT. The chain couples TRBV30 to TRBJ1-6, with D tentatively TRBD1 (5 bases). V lost 0 bases, J lost 11 bases, and 11 bases lay in between. The CDR3 length is 13 residues. The germline V gene has CDR1 GTSNPN and CDR2 SVGIG (reference sequence).

The genes are TRBV27 and TRBJ2-1; 7 nucleotides line up with TRBD2. Germline V gene lookup returns CDR1 MNHEY and CDR2 SMNVEV (reference sequence). V shed 2 bases, J shed 6 bases, and the junction held 7 bases outside the gene matches. The CDR3 totals 15 residues. Here the CDR3 reads CASSLAGVESNEQFF. The CDR3 region has the DNA TGTGCCAGCAGTTTAGCGGGAGTGGAGAGCAATGAGCAGTTCTTC.

This clone was counted once. V is TRBV5-1 and J is TRBJ1-6; D uncertain. The CDR3 has 19 residues. Germline values: CDR1 SGHRS, CDR2 YFSETQ. V was trimmed by 3 bases and J by 0 bases, leaving 19 bases between them. The CDR3 loop is CASSSQTNRRSSYNSPLHF. The CDR3 region has the DNA TGCGCCAGCAGCTCCCAAACAAATCGTCGTAGCTCCTATAATTCACCCCTCCACTTT.

This chain links TRBV28 with TRBJ2-7, with D perhaps TRBD2 (6 bases). V lost 7 bases to trimming and J lost 5 bases, with 12 bases between them. The CDR3 spans 12 residues. Germline loops: CDR1 MDHEN, CDR2 SYDVKM. CDR3 sequence reads: CASKSPGDEQYF. DNA for the CDR3: TGTGCCAGCAAATCTCCGGGGGACGAGCAGTACTTC.

The chain couples TRBV5-1 to TRBJ2-3, with TRBD2 matching over 8 bases. The V gene end was trimmed by 0 bases and the J gene end by 1 base; junction bases not matched to a gene: 4. Germline assignment: CDR1 SGHRS and CDR2 YFSETQ. This CDR3 spans 16 amino acids. The CDR3 spells CASSLVSGGGTDTQYF. CDR3 coding DNA: TGCGCCAGCAGCTTGGTTTCCGGGGGGGGCACAGATACGCAGTATTTT.

Only a few counts were recorded for this clone. The rearrangement joins TRBV2 to TRBJ1-2; no reliable D call. Per the germline V gene, CDR1 is SNHLY and CDR2 is FYNNEI. The CDR3 length is 14 residues. Trimming took 7 bases from V and 1 from J, leaving 13 bases between them. The DNA of the CDR3 is TGTGCCAGCACAACCAGCCGGGGTAACTATGGCTACACCTTC. Amino acids: CASTTSRGNYGYTF.

The V call is TRBV3-1 (or the pseudogene TRBV3-2), the J call TRBJ2-3; perhaps TRBD1 as D (5 bases). CDR1 and CDR2 (germline): LGHDT, YNNKEL (reference sequence). Trimming shortened V by 4 bases and J by 5 bases, and 19 bases separated the two germline ends. The CDR3 has 16 residues. The CDR3 nucleotides are TGTGCCAGCAGCCGCAACCTTCAGGGCGTAGGAGATACGCAGTATTTT. It specifies CASSRNLQGVGDTQYF.

The rearrangement links TRBV7-6 to TRBJ2-5; no firm D call. V dropped 2 bases and J dropped 5 bases, with 9 bases sitting between them. In germline, CDR1 is SGHVS, CDR2 FNYEAQ. CDR3 length: 13 amino acids. The CDR3 is CASSLRLSETQYF. Written as DNA, the CDR3 is TGTGCCAGCAGCTTAAGGCTGTCGGAGACCCAGTACTTC.

The J gene is TRBJ1-5, the V gene TRBV29-1, with D possibly matching TRBD1 (5 bases). This CDR3 has 12 residues. In germline, CDR1 is SQVTM, CDR2 ANQGSEA. V lost 6 bases and J 5 bases, leaving 11 bases between the germline ends. The CDR3 coding sequence is TGCAGCGTGGCCGACAGAGATCAGCCCCAGCATTTT. This codes for CSVADRDQPQHF.

This rearrangement joins TRBV5-4 to TRBJ2-1, with a weak D call TRBD2 (5 bases). The V and J ends lost 2 bases and 8 bases respectively, with 11 bases between them. The germline gives CDR1 SGHNT, CDR2 YYREEE (reference sequence). CDR3 length equals 13 residues. The CDR3 sequence is CASSLTSLDEQFF. CDR3 coding DNA: TGTGCCAGCAGCTTAACTAGTCTTGATGAGCAGTTCTTC.

J is TRBJ2-7 and V is TRBV2, with D perhaps being TRBD1 or TRBD2 (6 bases each). V was trimmed by 7 bases and J by 5 bases, leaving 18 bases between them. Germline lookup yields CDR1 SNHLY and CDR2 FYNNEI. There are 14 residues in the CDR3. CDR3 sequence (DNA): TGTGCCAGCACGCCGGTCAGGGGAGGCCACGAGCAGTACTTC. Amino acid sequence: CASTPVRGGHEQYF.